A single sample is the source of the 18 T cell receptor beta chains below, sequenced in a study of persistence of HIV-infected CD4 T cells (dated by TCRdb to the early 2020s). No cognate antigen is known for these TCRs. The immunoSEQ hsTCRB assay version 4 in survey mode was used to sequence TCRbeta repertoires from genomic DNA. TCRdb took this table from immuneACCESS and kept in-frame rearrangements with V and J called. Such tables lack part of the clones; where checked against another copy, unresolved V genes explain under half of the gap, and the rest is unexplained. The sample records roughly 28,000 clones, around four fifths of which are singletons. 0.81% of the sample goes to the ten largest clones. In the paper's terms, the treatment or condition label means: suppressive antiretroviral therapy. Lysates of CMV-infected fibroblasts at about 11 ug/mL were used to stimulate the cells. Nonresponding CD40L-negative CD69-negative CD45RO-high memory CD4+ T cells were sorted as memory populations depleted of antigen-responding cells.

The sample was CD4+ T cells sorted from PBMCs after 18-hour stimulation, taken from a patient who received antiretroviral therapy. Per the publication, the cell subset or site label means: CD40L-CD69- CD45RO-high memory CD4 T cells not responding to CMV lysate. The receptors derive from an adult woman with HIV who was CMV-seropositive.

Here the CDR3 DNA reads TGTGCCAGTAGCGGGGACAGGGACGACTACAATGAGCAGTTCTTC. Translating it yields CASSGDRDDYNEQFF. V and J are TRBV19 and TRBJ2-1, with 9 positions matching TRBD1. The V and J ends lost 6 bases and 3 bases, in that order; junction bases with no gene match: 6. Germline CDR1 and CDR2: LNHDA and SQIVND (reference sequence). The length of the CDR3 is 15 residues. The entire variable domain, with the rest obtained from reference TRBV19 and TRBJ2-1, is as follows: DGGITQSPKYLFRKEGQNVTLSCEQNLNHDAMYWYRQDPGQGLRLIYYSQIVNDFQKGDIAEGYSVSREKKESFPLTVTSAQKNPTAFYLCASSGDRDDYNEQFFGPGTRLTVL.

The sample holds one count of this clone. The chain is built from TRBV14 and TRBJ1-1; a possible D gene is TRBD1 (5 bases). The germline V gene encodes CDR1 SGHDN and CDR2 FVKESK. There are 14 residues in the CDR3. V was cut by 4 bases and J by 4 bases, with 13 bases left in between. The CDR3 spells CASSRDFRATEAFF. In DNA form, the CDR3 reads TGTGCCAGCAGCCGGGACTTCAGGGCCACTGAAGCTTTCTTT.

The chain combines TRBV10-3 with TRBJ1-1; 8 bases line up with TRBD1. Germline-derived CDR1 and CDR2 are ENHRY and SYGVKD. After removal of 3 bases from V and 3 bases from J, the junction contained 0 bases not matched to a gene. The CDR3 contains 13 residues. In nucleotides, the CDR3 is TGTGCCATCAGTGACAGGGGGCACACTGAAGCTTTCTTT. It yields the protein CAISDRGHTEAFF.

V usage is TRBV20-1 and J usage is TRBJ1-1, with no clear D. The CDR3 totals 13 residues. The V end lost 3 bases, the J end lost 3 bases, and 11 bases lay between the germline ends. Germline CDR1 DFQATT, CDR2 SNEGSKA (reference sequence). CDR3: CSASMGIDTEAFF. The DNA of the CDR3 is TGCAGTGCTAGTATGGGGATTGACACTGAAGCTTTCTTT.

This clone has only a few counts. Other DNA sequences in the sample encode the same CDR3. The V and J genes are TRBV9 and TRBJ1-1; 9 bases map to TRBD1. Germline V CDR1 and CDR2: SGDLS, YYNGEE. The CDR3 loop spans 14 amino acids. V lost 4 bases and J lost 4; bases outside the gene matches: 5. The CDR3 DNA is TGTGCCAGCAGCTTACAGGGGGCTGGCACTGAAGCTTTCTTT. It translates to CASSLQGAGTEAFF. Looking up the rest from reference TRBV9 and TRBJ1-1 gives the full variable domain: DSGVTQTPKHLITATGQRVTLRCSPRSGDLSVYWYQQSLDQGLQFLIQYYNGEERAKGNILERFSAQQFPDLHSELNLSSLELGDSALYFCASSLQGAGTEAFFGQGTRLTVV.

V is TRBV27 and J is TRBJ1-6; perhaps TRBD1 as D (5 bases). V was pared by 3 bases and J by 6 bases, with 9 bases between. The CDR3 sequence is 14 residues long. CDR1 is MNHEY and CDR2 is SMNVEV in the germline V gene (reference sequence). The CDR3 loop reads CASSFRGTNSPLHF. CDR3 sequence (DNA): TGTGCCAGCAGTTTCCGGGGGACTAATTCACCCCTCCACTTT.

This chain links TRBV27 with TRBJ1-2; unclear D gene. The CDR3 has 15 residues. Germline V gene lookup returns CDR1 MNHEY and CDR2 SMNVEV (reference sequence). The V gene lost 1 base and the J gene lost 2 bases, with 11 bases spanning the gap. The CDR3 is CASSLFGLKNYGYTF. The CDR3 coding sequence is TGTGCCAGCAGTTTATTCGGACTCAAAAACTATGGCTACACCTTC.

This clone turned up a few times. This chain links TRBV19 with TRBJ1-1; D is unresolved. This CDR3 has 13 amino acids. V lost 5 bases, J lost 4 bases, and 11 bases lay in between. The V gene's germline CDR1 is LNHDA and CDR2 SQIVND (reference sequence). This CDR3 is CASSLDVLTEAFF. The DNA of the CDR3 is TGTGCCAGTAGTCTGGACGTACTCACTGAAGCTTTCTTT.

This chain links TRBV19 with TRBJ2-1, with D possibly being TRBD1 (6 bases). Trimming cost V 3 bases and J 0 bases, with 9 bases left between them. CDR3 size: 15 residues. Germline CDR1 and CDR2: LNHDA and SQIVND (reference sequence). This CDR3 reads CASSIDRSSYNEQFF. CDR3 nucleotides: TGTGCCAGTAGTATCGACAGGAGCTCCTACAATGAGCAGTTCTTC.

The CDR3 coding sequence is TGTGCCAGCAGCCAAGGCCTTAATGGAAACACCATATATTTT. It codes for CASSQGLNGNTIYF. This chain joins TRBV3-1 (or the pseudogene TRBV3-2) and TRBJ1-3; no reliable D call. V shed 1 base and J shed 3 bases, with 7 bases lying between them. This CDR3 has 14 residues. Germline loops: CDR1 LGHDT, CDR2 YNNKEL (reference sequence).

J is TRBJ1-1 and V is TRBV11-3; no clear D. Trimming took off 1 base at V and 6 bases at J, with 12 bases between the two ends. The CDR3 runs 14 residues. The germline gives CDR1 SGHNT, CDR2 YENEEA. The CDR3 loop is CASSLVGGEAEAFF. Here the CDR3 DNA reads TGTGCCAGCAGCTTAGTAGGAGGCGAAGCTGAAGCTTTCTTT.

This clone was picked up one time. In DNA, the CDR3 is TGTGCCACCATAGATCGGGACGGCGTCTACTATGGCTACACCTTC. This encodes CATIDRDGVYYGYTF. The chain has TRBV24-1 and TRBJ1-2; a weak D match, TRBD1 (5 bases). Trimming took off 8 bases at V and 3 bases at J, with 18 bases between the two ends. CDR1 is KGHDR and CDR2 is SFDVKD in the germline V gene. This CDR3 contains 15 residues.

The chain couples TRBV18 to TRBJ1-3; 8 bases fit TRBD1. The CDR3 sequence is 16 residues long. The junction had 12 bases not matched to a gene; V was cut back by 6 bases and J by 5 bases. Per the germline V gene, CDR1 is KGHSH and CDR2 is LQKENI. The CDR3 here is CASSPSGQGRRNTIYF. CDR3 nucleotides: TGTGCCAGCTCTCCCTCTGGACAGGGACGGAGAAACACCATATATTTT.

CDR3 coding DNA: TGTGCCAGCAGCTTGAGGCAGGGGGCGGACAATGAGCAGTTCTTC. It yields the protein CASSLRQGADNEQFF. The rearrangement uses TRBV5-8 and TRBJ2-1; 8 bases map to TRBD1. CDR3 length: 15 residues. J lost 5 bases, V lost 1 base, and 5 bases had no gene match. The V gene's germline CDR1 is SGHTS and CDR2 YDEGEE.

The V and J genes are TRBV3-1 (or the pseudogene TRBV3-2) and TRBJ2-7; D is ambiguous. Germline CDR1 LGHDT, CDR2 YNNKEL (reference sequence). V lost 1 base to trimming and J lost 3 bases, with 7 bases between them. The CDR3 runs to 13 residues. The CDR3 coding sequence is TGTGCCAGCAGCCAAGTCGGGCACTACGAGCAGTACTTC. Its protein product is CASSQVGHYEQYF.

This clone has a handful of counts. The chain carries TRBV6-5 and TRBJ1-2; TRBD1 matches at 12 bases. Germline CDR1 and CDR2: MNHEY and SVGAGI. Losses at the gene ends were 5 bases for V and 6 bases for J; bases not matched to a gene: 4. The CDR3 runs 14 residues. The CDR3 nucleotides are TGTGCCAGCAGTCCGGGACAGGGGGCCGATGGCTACACCTTC. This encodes CASSPGQGADGYTF.

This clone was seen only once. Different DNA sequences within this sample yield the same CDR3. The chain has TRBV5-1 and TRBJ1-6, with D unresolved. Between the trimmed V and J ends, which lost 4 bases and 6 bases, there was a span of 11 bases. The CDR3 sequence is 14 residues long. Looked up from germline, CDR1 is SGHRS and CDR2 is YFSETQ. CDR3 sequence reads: CASSPDGSNSPLHF. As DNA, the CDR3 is TGCGCCAGCAGCCCGGACGGATCTAATTCACCCCTCCACTTT.

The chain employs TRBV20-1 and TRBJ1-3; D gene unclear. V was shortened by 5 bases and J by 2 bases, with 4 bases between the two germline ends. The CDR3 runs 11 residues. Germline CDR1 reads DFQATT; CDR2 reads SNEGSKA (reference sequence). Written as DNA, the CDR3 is TGCAGTGCTCCAACTGGAAACACCATATATTTT. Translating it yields CSAPTGNTIYF.